A selection of T cell receptor beta chains follows, all from one sample in a study of blood T cell repertoires in COVID-19. Clones were sequenced by immunoSEQ multiplex PCR, and TCRdb holds only the in-frame ones, with some missing. Here the sample spans around 200,000 clones, 85% being singletons. The sequencing sample was made of PBMCs or T cells enriched from blood (not recorded which). The receptors shown here come from a man aged 40-49 years who had recovered from COVID-19. Both conserved end residues are part of each CDR3.

CDR3 protein | V gene
CASSQTSGITYEQYF | TRBV5-4
CASSQDWAGGFYNEQFF | TRBV4-1
CASSLGDSPIGEAFF | TRBV5-1
CASSQASGRVEQYF | TRBV3-1/TRBV3-2
CATRRGGLNTEAFF | TRBV10-3
CATRGRGDYTGELFF | TRBV10-3
CASSADGISTDTQYF | TRBV9
CSARPDSAGNTIYF | TRBV29-1
CATSRARTEAFF | TRBV15
CASSLALTSGTSSYEQYF | TRBV7-9
CASSRQGEKLFF | TRBV6-7
CASSLSLNTEAFF | TRBV12-3/TRBV12-4
CAWTNPRFGRTEAFF | TRBV30
CASSSTRRTHPFNYGYTF | TRBV6-2/TRBV6-3
CASSEGSGREGNEQFF | TRBV25-1
CASRLGTGVYGYTF | TRBV6-5
CASSDLQGTGANVLTF | TRBV5-6
CASSESGYEQYF | TRBV10-2
CASSPGQGLTGQAFF | TRBV9
CASSFQVMNTEAFF | TRBV5-4